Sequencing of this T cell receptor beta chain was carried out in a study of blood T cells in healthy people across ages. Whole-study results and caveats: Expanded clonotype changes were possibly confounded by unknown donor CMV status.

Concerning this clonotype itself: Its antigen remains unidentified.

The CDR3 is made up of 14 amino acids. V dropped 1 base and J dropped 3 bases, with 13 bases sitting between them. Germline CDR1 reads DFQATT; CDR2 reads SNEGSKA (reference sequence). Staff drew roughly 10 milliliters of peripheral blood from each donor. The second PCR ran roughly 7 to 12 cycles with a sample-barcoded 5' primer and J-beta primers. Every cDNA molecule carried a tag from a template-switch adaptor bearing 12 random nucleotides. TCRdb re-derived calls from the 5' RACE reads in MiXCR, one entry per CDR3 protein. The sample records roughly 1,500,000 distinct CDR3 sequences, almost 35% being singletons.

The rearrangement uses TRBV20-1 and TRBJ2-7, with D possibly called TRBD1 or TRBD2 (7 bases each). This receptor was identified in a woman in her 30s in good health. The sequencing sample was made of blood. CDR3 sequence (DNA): TGCAGTGCTAGAGGGGCAGGGGGGGGCTACGAGCAGTACTTC. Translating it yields CSARGAGGGYEQYF.